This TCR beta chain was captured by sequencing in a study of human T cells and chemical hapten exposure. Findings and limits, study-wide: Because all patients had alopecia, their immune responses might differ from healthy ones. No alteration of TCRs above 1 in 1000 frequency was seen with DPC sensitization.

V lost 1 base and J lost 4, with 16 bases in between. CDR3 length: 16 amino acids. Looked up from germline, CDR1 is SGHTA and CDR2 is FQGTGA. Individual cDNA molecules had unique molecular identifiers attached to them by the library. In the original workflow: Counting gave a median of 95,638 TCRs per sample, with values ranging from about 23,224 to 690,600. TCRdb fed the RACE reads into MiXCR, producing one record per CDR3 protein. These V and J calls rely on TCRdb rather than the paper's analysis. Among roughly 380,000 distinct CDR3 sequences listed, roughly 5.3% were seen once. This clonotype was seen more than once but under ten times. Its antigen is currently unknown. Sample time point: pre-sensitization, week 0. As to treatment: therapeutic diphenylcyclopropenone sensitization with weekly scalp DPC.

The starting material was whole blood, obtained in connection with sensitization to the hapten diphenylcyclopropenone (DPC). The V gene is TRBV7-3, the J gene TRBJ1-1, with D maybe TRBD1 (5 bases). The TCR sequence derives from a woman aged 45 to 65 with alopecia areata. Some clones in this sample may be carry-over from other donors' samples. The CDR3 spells CASSLKPGPGRTEAFF. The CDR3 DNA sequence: TGTGCCAGCAGCTTAAAACCGGGACCGGGTCGCACTGAAGCTTTCTTT.